This T cell receptor (beta chain) is from a study of high-grade serous ovarian cancer treatment subgroups. The study's findings and limits: Tumors within one patient showed repertoire similarity of roughly 0.1 to 0.85. Bulk tumor TCR sequencing gave no spatial information.

This CDR3 region has 13 residues. Trimming cost V 3 bases and J 4 bases, with 12 bases left between them. CDR1 and CDR2 from the germline V gene are GTSNPN and SVGIG (reference sequence). Tumor tissue was taken before any definitive surgery or chemotherapy was given. Profiling relied on immunoSEQ multiplex PCR, and the TCRdb table lists in-frame clones only, not all of them. The data show 10,000 or so clones, 55% to 70% seen once. Note on this clone: What it binds is not known.

This TCR derives from a human donor with high-grade serous ovarian cancer. The sequenced sample consisted of tumor tissue. V is TRBV30 and J is TRBJ1-2; D perhaps matches TRBD1 (6 bases). CDR3 amino acids: CAWSVRGSYGYTF. DNA for the CDR3: TGTGCCTGGAGCGTCAGGGGTAGCTATGGCTACACCTTC.